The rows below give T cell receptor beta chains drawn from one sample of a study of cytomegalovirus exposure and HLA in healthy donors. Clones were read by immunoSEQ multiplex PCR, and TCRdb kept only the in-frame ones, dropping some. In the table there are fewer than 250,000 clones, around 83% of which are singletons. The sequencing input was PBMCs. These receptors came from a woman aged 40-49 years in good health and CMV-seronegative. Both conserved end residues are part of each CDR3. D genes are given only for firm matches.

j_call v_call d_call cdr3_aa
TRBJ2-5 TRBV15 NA CATSRGAAGQETQYF
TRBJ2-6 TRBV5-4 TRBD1 CASSAGTGGFSLGTNVLTF
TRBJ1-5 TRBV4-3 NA CASSRTGGNQPQHF
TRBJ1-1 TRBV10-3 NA CAISALNTEAFF
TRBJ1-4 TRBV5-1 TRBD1 CASSPRDSTNEKLFF
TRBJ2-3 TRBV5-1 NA CASTNPRVADTQYF
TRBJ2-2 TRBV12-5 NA CASGPRGGVGGELFF
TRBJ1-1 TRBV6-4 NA CASSDSSENTEAFF
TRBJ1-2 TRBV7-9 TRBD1 CASSRGDSQGGYTF
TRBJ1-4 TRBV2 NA CASSEEGIKLFF
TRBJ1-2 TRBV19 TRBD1 CASTNTGGFNYGYTF
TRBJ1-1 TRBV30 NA CAWSVEDTEAFF
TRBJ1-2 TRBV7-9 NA CASSPSGRRSYTF
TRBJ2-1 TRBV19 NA CASRETTYNEQFF
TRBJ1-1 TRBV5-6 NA CASESWGGAPEAFF
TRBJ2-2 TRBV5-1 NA CASSPQSGAGELFF
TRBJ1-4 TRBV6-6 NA CASSHPRAGINEKLFF
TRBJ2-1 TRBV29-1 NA CSVARYGPTAGLPYNEQFF
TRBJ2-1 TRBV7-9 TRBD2 CSSSLEGLAGDNEQFF
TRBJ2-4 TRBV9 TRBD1 CASSPQPGGTNAKNIQYF
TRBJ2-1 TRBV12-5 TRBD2 CASGLDRTSGGNEQFF
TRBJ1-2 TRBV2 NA CASSERESGYGYTF
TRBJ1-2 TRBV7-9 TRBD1 CASSLEGARGYTF
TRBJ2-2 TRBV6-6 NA CASSVVTGVNTGELFF
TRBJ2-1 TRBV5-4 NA CASSSGTPNGNEQFF
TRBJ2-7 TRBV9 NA CASSVDAGVPYEQYF